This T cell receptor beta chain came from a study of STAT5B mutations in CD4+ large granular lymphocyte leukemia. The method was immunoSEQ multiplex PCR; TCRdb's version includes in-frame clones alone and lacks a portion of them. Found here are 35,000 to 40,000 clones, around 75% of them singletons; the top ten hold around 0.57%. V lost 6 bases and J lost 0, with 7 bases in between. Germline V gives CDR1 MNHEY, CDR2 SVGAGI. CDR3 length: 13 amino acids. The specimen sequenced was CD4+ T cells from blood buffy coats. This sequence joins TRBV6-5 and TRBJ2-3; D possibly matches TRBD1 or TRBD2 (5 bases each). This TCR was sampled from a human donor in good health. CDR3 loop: CASSGASTDTQYF. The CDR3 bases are TGTGCCAGCAGCGGGGCTAGCACAGATACGCAGTATTTT.